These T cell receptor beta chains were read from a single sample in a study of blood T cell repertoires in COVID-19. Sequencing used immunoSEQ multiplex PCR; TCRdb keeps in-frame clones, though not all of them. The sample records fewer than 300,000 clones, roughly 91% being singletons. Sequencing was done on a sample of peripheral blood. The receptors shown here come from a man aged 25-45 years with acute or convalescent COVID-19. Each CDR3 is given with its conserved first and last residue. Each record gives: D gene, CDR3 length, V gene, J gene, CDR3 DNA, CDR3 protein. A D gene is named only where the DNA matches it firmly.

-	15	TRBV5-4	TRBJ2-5	TGTGCCAGCAGCTTGGAACCTCCTCTCGAGGAGACCCAGTACTTC	CASSLEPPLEETQYF
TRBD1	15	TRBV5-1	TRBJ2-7	TGCGCCAGCAGCTCACAACAGGGGGCGGCCTACGAGCAGTACTTC	CASSSQQGAAYEQYF
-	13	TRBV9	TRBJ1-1	TGTGCCAGCAGCGCGAACCTCGGGACTGAAGCTTTCTTT	CASSANLGTEAFF
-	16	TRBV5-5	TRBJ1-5	TGTGCCAGCAGCTTAACCGGGACAAATGGCAATCAGCCCCAGCATTTT	CASSLTGTNGNQPQHF
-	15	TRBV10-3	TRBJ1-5	TGTGCCATCAGTGAGGGGGGCTCGTGGAATCAGCCCCAGCATTTT	CAISEGGSWNQPQHF
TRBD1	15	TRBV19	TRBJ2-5	TGTGCCAGTAGCCTGCTGACAGGGGGTTGGGAGACCCAGTACTTC	CASSLLTGGWETQYF
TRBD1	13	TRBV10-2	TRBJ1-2	TGCGCCAGCGGGGGACAGGGGACATATGGCTACACCTTC	CASGGQGTYGYTF
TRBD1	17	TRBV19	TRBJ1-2	TGTGCCAGTAGTATCCGGACAGGGGGTATTGTTAACTATGGCTACACCTTC	CASSIRTGGIVNYGYTF
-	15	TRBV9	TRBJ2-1	TGTGCCAGCAGCGCCCAACCATCCCCTATTAATGAGCAGTTCTTC	CASSAQPSPINEQFF
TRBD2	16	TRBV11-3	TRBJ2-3	TGTGCCAGCAGCTTGGGACTAGCGGGAGGCACAGATACGCAGTATTTT	CASSLGLAGGTDTQYF
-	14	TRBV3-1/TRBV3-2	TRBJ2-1	TGTGCCAGCAGCCTACGCCCGACAGCCCATGAGCAGTTCTTC	CASSLRPTAHEQFF
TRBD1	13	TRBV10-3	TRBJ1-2	TGTGCCATCACCGGACAGGGGCAAAATGGCTACACCTTC	CAITGQGQNGYTF
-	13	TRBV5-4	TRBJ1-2	TGTGCCAGCAGCCGCTACGACAGTGTCGGCTACACCTTC	CASSRYDSVGYTF
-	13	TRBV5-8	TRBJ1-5	TGTGCCAGCCAAAAGGGGGGGGGTCAGCCCCAGCATTTT	CASQKGGGQPQHF